This T cell receptor (beta chain) is drawn from a study of persistence of HIV-infected CD4 T cells. Lysates of CMV-infected fibroblasts at 10 ug/mL stimulated these cells. Sorted nonresponding memory CD4+ T cells were CD40L-negative, CD69-negative, CD45RO-high. Stimulated PBMCs had first been depleted of CD8+ T cells. This clone came up a few times. Its antigen is unidentified. Germline-derived CDR1 and CDR2 are MNHEY and SMNVEV (reference sequence). Deletions cut 8 bases from V and 6 bases from J, with 10 bases between. The CDR3 runs to 11 residues. The immunoSEQ assay was version 4, run in survey mode. TCRdb keeps only in-frame clones here, not all; method: immunoSEQ multiplex PCR. The sample gives tens of thousands of clones, around 75% of which show up once; around 3% is in the top ten.

Source: CD4+ T cells sorted from PBMCs after approximately 20-hour stimulation, taken from a patient who received antiretroviral therapy. The TCR comes from an adult man with HIV who was CMV-seropositive. This chain links TRBV27 with TRBJ1-1; unclear D gene. The CDR3 region has the DNA TGTGCCAGCCGACGCGGCCCTGAAGCTTTCTTT. The encoded protein is CASRRGPEAFF.